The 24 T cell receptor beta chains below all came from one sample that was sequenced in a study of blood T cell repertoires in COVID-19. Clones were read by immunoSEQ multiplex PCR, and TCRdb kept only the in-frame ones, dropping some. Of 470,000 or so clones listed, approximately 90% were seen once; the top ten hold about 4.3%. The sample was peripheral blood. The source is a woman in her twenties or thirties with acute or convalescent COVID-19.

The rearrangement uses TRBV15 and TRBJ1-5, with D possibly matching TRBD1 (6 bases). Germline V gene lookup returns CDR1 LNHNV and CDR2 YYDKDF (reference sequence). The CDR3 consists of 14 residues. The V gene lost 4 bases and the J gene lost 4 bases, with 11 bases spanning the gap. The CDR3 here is CATSKGTQNQPQHF. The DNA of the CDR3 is TGTGCCACCAGCAAAGGGACACAAAATCAGCCCCAGCATTTT.

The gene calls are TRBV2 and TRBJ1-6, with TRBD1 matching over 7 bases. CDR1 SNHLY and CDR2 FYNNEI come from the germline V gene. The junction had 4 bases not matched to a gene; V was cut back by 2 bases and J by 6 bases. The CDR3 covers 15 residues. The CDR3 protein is CASSERGQINSPLHF. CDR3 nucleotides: TGTGCCAGCAGTGAAAGGGGACAGATTAATTCACCCCTCCACTTT. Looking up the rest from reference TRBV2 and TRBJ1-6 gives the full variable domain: EPEVTQTPSHQVTQMGQEVILRCVPISNHLYFYWYRQILGQKVEFLVSFYNNEISEKSEIFDDQFSVERPDGSNFTLKIRSTKLEDSAMYFCASSERGQINSPLHFGNGTRLTVT.

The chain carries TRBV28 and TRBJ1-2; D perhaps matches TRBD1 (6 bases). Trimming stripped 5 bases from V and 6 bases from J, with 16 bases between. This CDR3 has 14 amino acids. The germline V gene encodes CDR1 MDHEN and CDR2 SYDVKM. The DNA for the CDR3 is TGTGCCAGCAGTGAGGGGGGGATCACTAATGGCTACACCTTC. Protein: CASSEGGITNGYTF.

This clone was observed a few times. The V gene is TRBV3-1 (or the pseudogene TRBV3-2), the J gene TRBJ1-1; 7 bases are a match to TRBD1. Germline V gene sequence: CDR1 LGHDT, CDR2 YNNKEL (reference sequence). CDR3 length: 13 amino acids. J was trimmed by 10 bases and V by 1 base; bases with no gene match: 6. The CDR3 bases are TGTGCCAGCAGCCAAGGGACAGGAGGGCCAGCTTTCTTT. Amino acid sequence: CASSQGTGGPAFF.

In DNA form, the CDR3 reads TGTGCCAGCAGCCCAACGCGAGCGGAACTACAAGAGACCCAGTACTTC. Protein: CASSPTRAELQETQYF. This rearrangement joins TRBV28 to TRBJ2-5; a possible D gene is TRBD2 (5 bases). The ends were cut back, 6 bases at V and 2 bases at J, with 19 bases in the middle. The CDR3 has 16 amino acids. Germline values: CDR1 MDHEN, CDR2 SYDVKM.

The CDR3 nucleotides read TGTGCCAGCAGCCAAGGACAGGGGAGGATTGAAAAACTGTTTTTT. Amino acid sequence: CASSQGQGRIEKLFF. The V call is TRBV3-1 (or the pseudogene TRBV3-2), the J call TRBJ1-4; 8 nucleotides align to TRBD1. The CDR3 is made up of 15 amino acids. Germline V lookup: CDR1 LGHDT, CDR2 YNNKEL (reference sequence). V shed 1 base and J 7 bases; nucleotides not matched to a gene: 5.

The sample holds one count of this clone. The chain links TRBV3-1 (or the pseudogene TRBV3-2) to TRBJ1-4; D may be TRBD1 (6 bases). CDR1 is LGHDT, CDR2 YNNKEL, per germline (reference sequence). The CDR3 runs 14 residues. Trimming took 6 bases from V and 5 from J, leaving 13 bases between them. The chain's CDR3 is CASRNREENEKLFF. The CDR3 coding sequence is TGTGCCAGCAGAAACAGGGAAGAGAATGAAAAACTGTTTTTT.

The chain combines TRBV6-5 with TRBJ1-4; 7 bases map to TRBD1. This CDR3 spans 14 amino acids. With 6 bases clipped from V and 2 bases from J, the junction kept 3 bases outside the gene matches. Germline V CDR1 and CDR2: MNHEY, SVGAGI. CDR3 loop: CASSQGGTNEKLFF. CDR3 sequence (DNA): TGTGCCAGCAGCCAAGGGGGCACTAATGAAAAACTGTTTTTT.

The CDR3 DNA reads as TGTGCCAGCAGTGGGCAGGGACAGAGATTTAATTCACCCCTCCACTTT. Its translation is CASSGQGQRFNSPLHF. J is TRBJ1-6 and V is TRBV6-1; the match to TRBD1 covers 7 bases. From germline, CDR1 is MNHNS and CDR2 SASEGT. V was clipped by 4 bases and J by 6 bases; unmatched bases: 9. The CDR3 has 16 residues.

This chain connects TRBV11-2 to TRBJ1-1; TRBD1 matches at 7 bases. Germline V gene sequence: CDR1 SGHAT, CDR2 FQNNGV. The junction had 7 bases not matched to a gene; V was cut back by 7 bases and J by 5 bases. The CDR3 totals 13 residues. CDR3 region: CASNYRGKTEAFF. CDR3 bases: TGTGCCAGCAACTACAGGGGAAAAACTGAAGCTTTCTTT.

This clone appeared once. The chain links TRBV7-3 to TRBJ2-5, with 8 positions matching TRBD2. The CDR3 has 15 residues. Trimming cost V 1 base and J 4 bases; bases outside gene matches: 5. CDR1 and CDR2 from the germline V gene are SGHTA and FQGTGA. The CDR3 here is CASSLSGGMVETQYF. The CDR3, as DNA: TGTGCCAGCAGCTTAAGCGGGGGGATGGTAGAGACCCAGTACTTC.

CDR3 DNA sequence: TGTGCCAGCACCGAACAGGGGGTTGTCTACAATGAGCAGTTCTTC. Residues: CASTEQGVVYNEQFF. V usage is TRBV6-5 and J usage is TRBJ2-1; 8 nucleotides match TRBD1. The CDR3 covers 15 residues. Germline CDR1 and CDR2: MNHEY and SVGAGI. The V segment lost 7 bases and the J segment 3 bases; nucleotides outside the gene matches: 8.

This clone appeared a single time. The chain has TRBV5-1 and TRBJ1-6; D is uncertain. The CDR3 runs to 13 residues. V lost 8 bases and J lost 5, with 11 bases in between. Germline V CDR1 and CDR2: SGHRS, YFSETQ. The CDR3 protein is CASTRSDNSPLHF. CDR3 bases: TGCGCCAGTACGCGGTCTGATAATTCACCCCTCCACTTT.

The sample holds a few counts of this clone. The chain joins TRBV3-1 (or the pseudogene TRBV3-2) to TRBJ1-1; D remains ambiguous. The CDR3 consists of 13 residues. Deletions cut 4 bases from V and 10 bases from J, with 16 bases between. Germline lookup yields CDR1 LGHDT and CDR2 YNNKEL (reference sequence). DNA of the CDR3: TGTGCCAGCAGCCCCTTTGATCGCGACTCAGCTTTCTTT. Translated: CASSPFDRDSAFF.

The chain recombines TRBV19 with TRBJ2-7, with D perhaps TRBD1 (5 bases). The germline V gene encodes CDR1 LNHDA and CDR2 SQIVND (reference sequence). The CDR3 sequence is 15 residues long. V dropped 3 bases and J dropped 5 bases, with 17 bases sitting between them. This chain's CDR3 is CASSMDAGLDHEQYF. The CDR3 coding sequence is TGTGCCAGTAGTATGGACGCAGGGCTGGACCACGAGCAGTACTTC.

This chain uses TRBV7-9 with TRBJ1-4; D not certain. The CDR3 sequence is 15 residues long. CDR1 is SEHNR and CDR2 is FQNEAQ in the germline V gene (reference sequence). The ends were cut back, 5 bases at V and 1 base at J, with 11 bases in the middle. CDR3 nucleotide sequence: TGTGCCAGCAGCCTAACGGGTCGAACTAATGAAAAACTGTTTTTT. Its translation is CASSLTGRTNEKLFF.

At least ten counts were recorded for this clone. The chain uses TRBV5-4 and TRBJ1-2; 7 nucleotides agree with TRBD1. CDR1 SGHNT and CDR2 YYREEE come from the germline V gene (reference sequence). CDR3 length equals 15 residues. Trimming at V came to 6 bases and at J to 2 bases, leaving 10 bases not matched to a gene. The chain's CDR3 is CASISGGTENYGYTF. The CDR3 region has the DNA TGTGCCAGCATCTCCGGCGGGACAGAAAACTATGGCTACACCTTC.

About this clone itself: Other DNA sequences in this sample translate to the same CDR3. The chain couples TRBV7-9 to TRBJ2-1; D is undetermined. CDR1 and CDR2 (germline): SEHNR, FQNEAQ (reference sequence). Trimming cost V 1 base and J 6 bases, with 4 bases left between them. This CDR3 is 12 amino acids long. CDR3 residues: CASSLGANEQFF. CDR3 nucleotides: TGTGCCAGCAGCTTAGGAGCCAATGAGCAGTTCTTC.

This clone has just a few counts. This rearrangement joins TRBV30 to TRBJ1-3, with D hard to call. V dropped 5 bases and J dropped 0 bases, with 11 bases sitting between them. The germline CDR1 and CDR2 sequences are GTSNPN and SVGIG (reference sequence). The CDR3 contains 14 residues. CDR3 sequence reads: CAWYTANSGNTIYF. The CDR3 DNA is TGTGCCTGGTACACAGCCAACTCTGGAAACACCATATATTTT.

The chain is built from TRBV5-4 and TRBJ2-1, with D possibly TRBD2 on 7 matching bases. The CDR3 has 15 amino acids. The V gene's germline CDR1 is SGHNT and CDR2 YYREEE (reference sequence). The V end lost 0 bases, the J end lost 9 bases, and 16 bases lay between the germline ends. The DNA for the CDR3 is TGTGCCAGCAGCTTGGGAGGGGGGGCCTCGGGTGAGCAGTTCTTC. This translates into CASSLGGGASGEQFF.

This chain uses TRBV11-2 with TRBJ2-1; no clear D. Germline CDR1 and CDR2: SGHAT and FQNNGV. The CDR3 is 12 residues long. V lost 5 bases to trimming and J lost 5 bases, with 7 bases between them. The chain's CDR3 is CASSPPDNEQFF. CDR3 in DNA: TGTGCCAGCAGCCCCCCAGACAATGAGCAGTTCTTC.

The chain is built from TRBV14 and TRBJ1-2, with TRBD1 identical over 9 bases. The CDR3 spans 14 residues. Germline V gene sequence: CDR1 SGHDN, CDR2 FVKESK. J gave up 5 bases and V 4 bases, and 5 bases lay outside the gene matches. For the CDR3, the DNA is TGTGCCAGCAGCCTCGGGACAGGGTCTTATGGCTACACCTTC. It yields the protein CASSLGTGSYGYTF.

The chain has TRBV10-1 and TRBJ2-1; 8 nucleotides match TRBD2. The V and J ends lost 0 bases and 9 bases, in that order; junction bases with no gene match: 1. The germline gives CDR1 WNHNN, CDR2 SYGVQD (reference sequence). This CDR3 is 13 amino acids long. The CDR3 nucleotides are TGCGCCAGCAGTGAGTCTAGCGGGGTTGAGCAGTTCTTC. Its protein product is CASSESSGVEQFF.

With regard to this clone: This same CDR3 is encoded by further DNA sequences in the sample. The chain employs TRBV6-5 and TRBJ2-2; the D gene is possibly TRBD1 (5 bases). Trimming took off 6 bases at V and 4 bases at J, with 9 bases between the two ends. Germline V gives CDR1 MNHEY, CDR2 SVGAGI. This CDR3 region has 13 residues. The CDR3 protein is CASSRQGTGELFF. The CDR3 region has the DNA TGTGCCAGCAGCCGCCAGGGCACCGGGGAGCTGTTTTTT.